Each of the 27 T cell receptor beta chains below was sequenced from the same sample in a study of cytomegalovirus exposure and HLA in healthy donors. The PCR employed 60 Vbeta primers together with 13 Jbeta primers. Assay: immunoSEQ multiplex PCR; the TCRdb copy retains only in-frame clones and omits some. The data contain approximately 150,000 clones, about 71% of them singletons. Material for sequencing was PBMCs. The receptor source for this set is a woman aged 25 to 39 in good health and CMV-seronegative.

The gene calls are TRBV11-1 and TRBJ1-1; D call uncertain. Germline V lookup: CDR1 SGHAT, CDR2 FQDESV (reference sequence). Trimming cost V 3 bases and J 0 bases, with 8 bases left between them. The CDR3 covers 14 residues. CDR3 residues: CASSFTLLNTEAFF. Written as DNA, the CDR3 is TGTGCCAGCAGCTTTACGCTATTGAACACTGAAGCTTTCTTT.

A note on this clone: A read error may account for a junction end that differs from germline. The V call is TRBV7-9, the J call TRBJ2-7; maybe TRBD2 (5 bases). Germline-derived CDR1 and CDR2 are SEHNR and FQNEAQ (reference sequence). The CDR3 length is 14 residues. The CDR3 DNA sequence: TGTTCCAGCAGCTTAACTCCGGGGTTGGGGGAGCAGTACTTC. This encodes CSSSLTPGLGEQYF. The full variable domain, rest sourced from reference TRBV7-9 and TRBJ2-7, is DTGVSQNPRHKITKRGQNVTFRCDPISEHNRLYWYRQTLGQGPEFLTYFQNEAQLEKSRLLSDRFSAERPKGSFSTLEIQRTEQGDSAMYLCSSSLTPGLGEQYFGPGTRLTVT.

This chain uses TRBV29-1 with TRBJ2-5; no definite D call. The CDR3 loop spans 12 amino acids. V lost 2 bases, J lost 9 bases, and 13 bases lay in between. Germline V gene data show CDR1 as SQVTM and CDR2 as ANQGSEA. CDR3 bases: TGCAGCGTTGAAAACGTCACTCGGGCCCAGTACTTC. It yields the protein CSVENVTRAQYF.

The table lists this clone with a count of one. This CDR3 reads CSVEGARSTPEGYTF. CDR3 nucleotide sequence: TGCAGCGTTGAAGGAGCAAGGTCTACCCCGGAGGGCTACACCTTC. The chain employs TRBV29-1 and TRBJ1-2, with D unresolved. The ends were cut back, 1 base at V and 8 bases at J, with 20 bases in the middle. The length of the CDR3 is 15 residues. The germline V gene encodes CDR1 SQVTM and CDR2 ANQGSEA.

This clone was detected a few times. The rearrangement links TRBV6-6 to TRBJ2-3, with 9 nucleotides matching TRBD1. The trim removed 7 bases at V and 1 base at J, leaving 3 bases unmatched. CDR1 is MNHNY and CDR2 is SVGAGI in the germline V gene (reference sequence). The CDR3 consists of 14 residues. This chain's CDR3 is CASIRDRGTDTQYF. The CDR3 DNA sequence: TGTGCCAGCATCCGGGACAGGGGCACAGATACGCAGTATTTT.

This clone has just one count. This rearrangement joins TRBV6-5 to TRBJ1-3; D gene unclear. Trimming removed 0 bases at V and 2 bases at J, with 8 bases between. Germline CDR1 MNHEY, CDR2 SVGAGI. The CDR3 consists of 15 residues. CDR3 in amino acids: CASSYSTQAGNTIYF. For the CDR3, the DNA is TGTGCCAGCAGTTACTCCACTCAGGCTGGAAACACCATATATTTT.

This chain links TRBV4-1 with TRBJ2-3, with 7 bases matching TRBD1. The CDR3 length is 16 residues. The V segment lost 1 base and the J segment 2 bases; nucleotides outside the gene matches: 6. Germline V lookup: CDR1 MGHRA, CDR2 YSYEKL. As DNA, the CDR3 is TGCGCCAGCAGCCAAGCTTGGGACAGTGACACAGATACGCAGTATTTT. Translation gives CASSQAWDSDTDTQYF.

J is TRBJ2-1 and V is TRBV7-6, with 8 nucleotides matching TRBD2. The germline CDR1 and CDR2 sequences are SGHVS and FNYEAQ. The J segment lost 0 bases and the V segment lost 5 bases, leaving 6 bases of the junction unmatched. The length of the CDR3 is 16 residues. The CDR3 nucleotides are TGTGCCAGCAGCCGAGATAGCGGGATCTCCTACAATGAGCAGTTCTTC. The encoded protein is CASSRDSGISYNEQFF.

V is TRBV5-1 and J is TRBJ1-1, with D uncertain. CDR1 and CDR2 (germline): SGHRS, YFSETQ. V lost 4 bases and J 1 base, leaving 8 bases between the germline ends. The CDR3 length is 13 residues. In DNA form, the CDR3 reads TGCGCCAGCAGCGGAGCACGGAACACTGAAGCTTTCTTT. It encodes CASSGARNTEAFF.

In nucleotides, the CDR3 is TGTGCCTGGAGTGTAGGGGGAGTTGGTGAGCAGTTCTTC. Protein sequence: CAWSVGGVGEQFF. J is TRBJ2-1 and V is TRBV30; a weak D match, TRBD1 (6 bases). The CDR3 totals 13 residues. The germline V gene encodes CDR1 GTSNPN and CDR2 SVGIG (reference sequence). Between the trimmed V and J ends, which lost 0 bases and 9 bases, there was a span of 12 bases.

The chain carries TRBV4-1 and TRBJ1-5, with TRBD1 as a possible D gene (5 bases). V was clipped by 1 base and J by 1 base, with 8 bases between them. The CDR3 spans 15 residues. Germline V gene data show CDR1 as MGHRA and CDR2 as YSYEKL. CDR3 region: CASSQGGGSNQPQHF. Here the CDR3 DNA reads TGCGCCAGCAGCCAAGGGGGGGGAAGCAATCAGCCCCAGCATTTT.

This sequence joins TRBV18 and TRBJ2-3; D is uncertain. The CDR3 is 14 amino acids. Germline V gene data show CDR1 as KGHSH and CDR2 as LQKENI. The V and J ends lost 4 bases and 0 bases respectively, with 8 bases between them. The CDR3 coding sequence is TGTGCCAGCTCACGGTCTAGAAGCACAGATACGCAGTATTTT. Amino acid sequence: CASSRSRSTDTQYF.

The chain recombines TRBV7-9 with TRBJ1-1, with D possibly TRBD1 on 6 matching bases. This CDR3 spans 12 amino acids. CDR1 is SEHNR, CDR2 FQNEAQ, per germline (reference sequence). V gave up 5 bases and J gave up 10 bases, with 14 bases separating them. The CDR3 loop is CASSPGGPGAFF. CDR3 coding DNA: TGTGCCAGCAGCCCTGGGGGCCCCGGAGCTTTCTTT.

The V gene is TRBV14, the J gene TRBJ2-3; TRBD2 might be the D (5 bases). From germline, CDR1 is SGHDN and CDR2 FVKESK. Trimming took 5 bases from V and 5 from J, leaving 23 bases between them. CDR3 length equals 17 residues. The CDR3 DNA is TGTGCCAGCAGCTCGCCTTTAGGACTGGTCTCCGAAGATACGCAGTATTTT. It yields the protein CASSSPLGLVSEDTQYF.

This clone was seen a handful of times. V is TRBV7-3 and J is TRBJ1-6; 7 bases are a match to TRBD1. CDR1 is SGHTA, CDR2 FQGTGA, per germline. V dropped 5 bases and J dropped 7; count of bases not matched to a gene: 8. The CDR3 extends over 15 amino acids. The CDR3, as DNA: TGTGCCAGCAGCCGCACAGGGGAAGACAATTCACCCCTCCACTTT. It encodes CASSRTGEDNSPLHF.

The CDR3 bases are TGTGCCAGCAGGAACAGGACCCTTAGCAATCAGCCCCAGCATTTT. Its protein is CASRNRTLSNQPQHF. The V and J genes are TRBV28 and TRBJ1-5; possible D gene TRBD1, 5 bases. Germline CDR1 and CDR2: MDHEN and SYDVKM. V lost 6 bases, J lost 0 bases, and 12 bases lay in between. CDR3 length: 15 residues.

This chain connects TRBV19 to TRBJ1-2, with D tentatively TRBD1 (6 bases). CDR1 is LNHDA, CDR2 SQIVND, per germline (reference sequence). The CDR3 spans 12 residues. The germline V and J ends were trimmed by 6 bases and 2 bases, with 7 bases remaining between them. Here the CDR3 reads CASRDRNYGYTF. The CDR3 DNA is TGTGCCAGTAGGGACAGAAACTATGGCTACACCTTC.

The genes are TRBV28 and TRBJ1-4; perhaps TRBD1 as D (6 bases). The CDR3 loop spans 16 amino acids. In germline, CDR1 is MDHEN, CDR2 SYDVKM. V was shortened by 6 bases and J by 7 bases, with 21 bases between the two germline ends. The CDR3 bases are TGTGCCAGCAGCAGTCGGCTACAGGGATACGGTGAAAAACTGTTTTTT. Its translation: CASSSRLQGYGEKLFF.

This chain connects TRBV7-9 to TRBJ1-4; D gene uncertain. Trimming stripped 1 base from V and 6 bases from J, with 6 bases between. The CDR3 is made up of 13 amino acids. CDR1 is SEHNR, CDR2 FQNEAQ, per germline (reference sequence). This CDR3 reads CASSLVPDEKLFF. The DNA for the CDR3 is TGTGCCAGCAGCTTAGTCCCTGATGAAAAACTGTTTTTT.

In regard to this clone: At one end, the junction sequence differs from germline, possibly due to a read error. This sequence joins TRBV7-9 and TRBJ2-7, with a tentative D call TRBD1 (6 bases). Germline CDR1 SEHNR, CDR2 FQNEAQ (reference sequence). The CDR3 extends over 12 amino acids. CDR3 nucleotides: TGTTCCAGCAGCTTTGGACAGAACGAGCAGTACTTC. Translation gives CSSSFGQNEQYF.

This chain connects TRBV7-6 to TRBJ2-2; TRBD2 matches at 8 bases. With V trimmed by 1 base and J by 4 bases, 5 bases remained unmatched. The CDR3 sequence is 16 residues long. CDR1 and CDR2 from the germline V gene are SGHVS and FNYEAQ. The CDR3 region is CASSLGREVGTGELFF. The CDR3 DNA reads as TGTGCCAGCAGCTTAGGGCGGGAGGTCGGCACCGGGGAGCTGTTTTTT.

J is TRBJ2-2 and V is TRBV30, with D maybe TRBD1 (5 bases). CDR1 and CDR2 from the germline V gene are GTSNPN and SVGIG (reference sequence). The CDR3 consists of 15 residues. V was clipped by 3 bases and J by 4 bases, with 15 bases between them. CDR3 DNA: TGTGCCTGGAGAGTTGTAGGGGCCGTCACCGGGGAGCTGTTTTTT. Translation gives CAWRVVGAVTGELFF.

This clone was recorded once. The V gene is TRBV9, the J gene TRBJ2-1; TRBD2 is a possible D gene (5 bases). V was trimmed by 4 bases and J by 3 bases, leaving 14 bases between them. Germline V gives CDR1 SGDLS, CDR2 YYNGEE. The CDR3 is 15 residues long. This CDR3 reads CASSISSTNYNEQFF. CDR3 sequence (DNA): TGTGCCAGCAGCATATCTAGCACCAACTACAATGAGCAGTTCTTC.

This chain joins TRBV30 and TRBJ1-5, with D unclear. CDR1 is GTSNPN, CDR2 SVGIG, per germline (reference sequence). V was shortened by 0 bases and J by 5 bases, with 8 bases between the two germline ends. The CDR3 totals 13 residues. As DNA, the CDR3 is TGTGCCTGGAGTGTACGGGGTGATCAGCCCCAGCATTTT. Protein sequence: CAWSVRGDQPQHF.

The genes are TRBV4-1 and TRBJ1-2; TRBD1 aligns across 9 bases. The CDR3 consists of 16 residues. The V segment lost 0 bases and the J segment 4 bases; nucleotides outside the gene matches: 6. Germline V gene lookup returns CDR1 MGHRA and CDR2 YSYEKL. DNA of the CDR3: TGCGCCAGCAGCCAAGATAGGTTGGACAGGGGCTATGGCTACACCTTC. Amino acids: CASSQDRLDRGYGYTF.

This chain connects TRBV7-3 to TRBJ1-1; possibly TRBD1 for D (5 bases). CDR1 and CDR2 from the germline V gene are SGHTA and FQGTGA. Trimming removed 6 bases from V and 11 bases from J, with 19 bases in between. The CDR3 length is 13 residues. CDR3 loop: CASSQGGAAGAFF. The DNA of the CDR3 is TGTGCCAGCAGTCAAGGAGGGGCGGCTGGCGCTTTCTTT.

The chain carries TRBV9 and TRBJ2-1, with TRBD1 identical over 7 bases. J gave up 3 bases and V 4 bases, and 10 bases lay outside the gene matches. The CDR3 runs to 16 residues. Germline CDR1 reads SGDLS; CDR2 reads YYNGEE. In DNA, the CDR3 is TGTGCCAGCAGCCCCGGGCAGGGGGTATACTACAATGAGCAGTTCTTC. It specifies CASSPGQGVYYNEQFF.